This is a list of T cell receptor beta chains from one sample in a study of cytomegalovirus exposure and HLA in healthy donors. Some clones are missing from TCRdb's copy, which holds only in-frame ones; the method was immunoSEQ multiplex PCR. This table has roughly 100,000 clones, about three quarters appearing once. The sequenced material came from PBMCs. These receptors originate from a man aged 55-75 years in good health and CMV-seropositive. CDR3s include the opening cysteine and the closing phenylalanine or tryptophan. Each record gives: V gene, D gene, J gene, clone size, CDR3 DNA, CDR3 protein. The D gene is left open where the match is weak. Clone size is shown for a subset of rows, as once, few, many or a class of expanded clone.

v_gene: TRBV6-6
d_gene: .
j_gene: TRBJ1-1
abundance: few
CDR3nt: TGTGCCAGCAGCCCCTCCTTGAACACTGAAGCTTTCTTT
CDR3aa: CASSPSLNTEAFF

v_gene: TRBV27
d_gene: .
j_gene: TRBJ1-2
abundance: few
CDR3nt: TGTGCCCCAGCGTCAAAGGAAAAGGGGAACTATGGCTACACCTTC
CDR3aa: CAPASKEKGNYGYTF

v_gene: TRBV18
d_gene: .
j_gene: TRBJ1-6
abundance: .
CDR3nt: TGTGCCAGCTCACCACTGATGTTCGGGCAGGGTTATAATTCACCCCTCCACTTT
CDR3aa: CASSPLMFGQGYNSPLHF

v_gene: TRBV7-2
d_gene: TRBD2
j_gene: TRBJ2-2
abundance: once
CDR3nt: TGTGCCAGCAGCCGAGACATCAGCGGGGCCAACACCGGGGAGCTGTTTTTT
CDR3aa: CASSRDISGANTGELFF

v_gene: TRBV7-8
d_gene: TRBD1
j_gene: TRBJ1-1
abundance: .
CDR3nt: TGTGCCAGCAGCTTAGGGGACAGGAGGTTCGTGAACACTGAAGCTTTCTTT
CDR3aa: CASSLGDRRFVNTEAFF

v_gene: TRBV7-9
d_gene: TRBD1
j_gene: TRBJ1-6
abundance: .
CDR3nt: TGTGCCAGCAGCCTTACAGACAGGGAAAGTTCACCCCTCCACTTT
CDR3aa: CASSLTDRESSPLHF

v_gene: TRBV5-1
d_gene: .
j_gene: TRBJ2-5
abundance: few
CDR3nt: TGCGCCAGCAAAAACAGGGCGGGCGAGACCCAGTACTTC
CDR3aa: CASKNRAGETQYF

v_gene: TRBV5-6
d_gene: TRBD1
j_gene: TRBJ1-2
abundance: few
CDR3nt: TGTGCCAGCAGCCTACAGGGGAATTACGGCTACACCTTC
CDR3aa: CASSLQGNYGYTF

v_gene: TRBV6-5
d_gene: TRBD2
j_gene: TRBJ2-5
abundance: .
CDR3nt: TGTGCCAGCAGTTCGGGACTAGCTTTACAAGAGACCCAGTACTTC
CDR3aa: CASSSGLALQETQYF

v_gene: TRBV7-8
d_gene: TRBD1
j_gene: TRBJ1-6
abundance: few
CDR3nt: TGTGCCAGCAGCTTCGACAGGGCCGGGGATTCACCCCTCCACTTT
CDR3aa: CASSFDRAGDSPLHF

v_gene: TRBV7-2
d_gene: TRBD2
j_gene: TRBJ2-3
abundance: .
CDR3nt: TGTGCCAGCAGCTTAGTCCCAGCGGGGGGGCCACATACGCAGTATTTT
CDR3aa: CASSLVPAGGPHTQYF

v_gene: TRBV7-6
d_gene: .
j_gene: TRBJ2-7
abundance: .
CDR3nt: TGTGCCAGCAGCTCAGGGGTATCCCATTACGAGCAGTACTTC
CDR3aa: CASSSGVSHYEQYF

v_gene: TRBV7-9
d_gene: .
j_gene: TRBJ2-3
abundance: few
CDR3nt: TGTGCCAGCAGCCGTAGAGGGGGCATGTGGGGGGCCTTAGATACGCAGTATTTT
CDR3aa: CASSRRGGMWGALDTQYF

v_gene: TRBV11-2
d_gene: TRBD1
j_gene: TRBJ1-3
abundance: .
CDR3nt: TGTGCCAGCAGCTCAGCAGGGGGCTCTGGAAACACCATATATTTT
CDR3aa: CASSSAGGSGNTIYF

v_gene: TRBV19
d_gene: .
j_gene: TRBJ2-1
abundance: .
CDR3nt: TGTGCCAGTAGTCACAAACGGACAGACAATGAGCAGTTCTTC
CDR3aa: CASSHKRTDNEQFF

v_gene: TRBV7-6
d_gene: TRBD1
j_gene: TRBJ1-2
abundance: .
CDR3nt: TGTGCCAGCAGCTTAGGGGGACAGGGGGCAACGCGCTACACCTTC
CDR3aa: CASSLGGQGATRYTF

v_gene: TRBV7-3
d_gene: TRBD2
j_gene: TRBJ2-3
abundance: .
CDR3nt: TGTGCCAGCAGCTTAAGCGGGGGGGCCTGGGACACAGATACGCAGTATTTT
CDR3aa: CASSLSGGAWDTDTQYF

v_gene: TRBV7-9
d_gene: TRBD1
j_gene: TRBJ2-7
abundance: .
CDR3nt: TGTGCCAGCAGCTTAGGGAGGGACAGGGTTCACTACGAGCAGTACTTC
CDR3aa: CASSLGRDRVHYEQYF